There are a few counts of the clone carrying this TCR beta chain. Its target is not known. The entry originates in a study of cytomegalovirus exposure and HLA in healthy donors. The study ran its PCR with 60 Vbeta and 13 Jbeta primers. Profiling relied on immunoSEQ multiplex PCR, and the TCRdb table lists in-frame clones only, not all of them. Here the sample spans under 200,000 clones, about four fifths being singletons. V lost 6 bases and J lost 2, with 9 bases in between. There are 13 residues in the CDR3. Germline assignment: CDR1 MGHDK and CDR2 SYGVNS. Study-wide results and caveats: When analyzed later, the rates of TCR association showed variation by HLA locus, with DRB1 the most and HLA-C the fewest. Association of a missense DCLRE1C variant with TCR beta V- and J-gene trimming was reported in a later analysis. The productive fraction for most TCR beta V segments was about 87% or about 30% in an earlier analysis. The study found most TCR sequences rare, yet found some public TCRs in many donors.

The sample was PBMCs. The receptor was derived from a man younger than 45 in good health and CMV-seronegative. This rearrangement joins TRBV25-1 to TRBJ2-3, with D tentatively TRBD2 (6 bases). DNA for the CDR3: TGTGCCAGCAGAAGGGACTTCACAGATACGCAGTATTTT. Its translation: CASRRDFTDTQYF.